This TCR beta chain came from a study of T cells after posttransplantation cyclophosphamide. Concerning this clone itself: What it recognizes is unknown.

Germline V gene sequence: CDR1 SGDLS, CDR2 YYNGEE. V was clipped by 3 bases and J by 2 bases, with 3 bases between them. The CDR3 has 11 residues. Whole-study results and caveats: TRB overlap between skin or GI tissue T cells and blood was limited. Recipient CMV seropositivity and CMV reactivation strongly tracked TRB clonality.

The assay was immunoSEQ multiplex PCR, and TCRdb's table has in-frame clones only and misses some. This repertoire shows thousands of clones, roughly three quarters found once; its top ten account for about 27%. The J gene is TRBJ2-7, the V gene TRBV9; no firm D call. Sequenced: memory CD4+ T cells sorted from blood. The clonotype comes from a woman aged 45-59 years in good health and a related stem cell transplant donor. The CDR3 DNA sequence: TGTGCCAGCAGCGCTGCCTACGAGCAGTACTTC. It is translated as CASSAAYEQYF.